The 14 T cell receptor beta chains below come from one sample, sequenced in a study of low-dose radiotherapy and immunotherapy resistance in tumors. Alpha and beta chains were covered, as first-strand cDNA relied on TRAV- and TRBV-specific primers. Both a constant-region primer and a V-primer adapter served to amplify TCRs across 20 PCR cycles. Via MiXCR, TCRdb re-called the reads, giving one row per CDR3 protein. The data contain roughly 14,000 distinct CDR3 sequences, approximately 57% of them seen just once; the ten biggest clones take up approximately 8%. These receptors came from a human donor with advanced metastatic prostate, ovarian, gallbladder or colorectal cancer (not recorded which). This table probably holds off-target reads from a library built for another chain.

The rearrangement joins TRBV15 to TRBJ2-2, with 9 bases lining up with TRBD2. The CDR3 has 16 amino acids. Germline V gene sequence: CDR1 LNHNV, CDR2 YYDKDF (reference sequence). Trimming removed 0 bases from V and 6 bases from J; junction bases left unmatched: 5. DNA for the CDR3: TGTGCCACCAGCAGAGATGGGACTAGCAGGGCCGGGGAGCTGTTTTTT. Its protein is CATSRDGTSRAGELFF.

This clonotype appeared a few times. This chain uses TRBV29-1 with TRBJ1-1; no reliable D call. Trimming removed 4 bases at V and 6 bases at J, with 9 bases between. The CDR3 extends over 11 amino acids. From germline, CDR1 is SQVTM and CDR2 ANQGSEA. The CDR3 loop reads CSVGYGSEAFF. DNA of the CDR3: TGCAGCGTTGGGTATGGGTCTGAAGCTTTCTTT. Looking up the rest from reference TRBV29-1 and TRBJ1-1 gives the full variable domain: SAVISQKPSRDICQRGTSLTIQCQVDSQVTMMFWYRQQPGQSLTLIATANQGSEATYESGFVIDKFPISRPNLTFSTLTVSNMSPEDSSIYLCSVGYGSEAFFGQGTRLTVV.

CDR3 amino acids: CASSVSPGAVAYEQYF. The CDR3 DNA is TGTGCCAGCAGCGTCAGCCCGGGGGCAGTCGCCTACGAGCAGTACTTC. The chain links TRBV9 to TRBJ2-7; D may match TRBD1 or TRBD2 (6 bases each). The germline V gene has CDR1 SGDLS and CDR2 YYNGEE. Trimming shortened V by 2 bases and J by 2 bases, and 17 bases separated the two germline ends. CDR3 length: 16 amino acids. The entire variable domain, with the rest obtained from reference TRBV9 and TRBJ2-7, is as follows: DSGVTQTPKHLITATGQRVTLRCSPRSGDLSVYWYQQSLDQGLQFLIQYYNGEERAKGNILERFSAQQFPDLHSELNLSSLELGDSALYFCASSVSPGAVAYEQYFGPGTRLTVT.

DNA of the CDR3: TGCAGTGCTAGTCCGGTAGTTTCCTACAATGAGCAGTTCTTC. This encodes CSASPVVSYNEQFF. The chain employs TRBV20-1 and TRBJ2-1; D is undetermined. Trimming took 3 bases from V and 1 from J, leaving 10 bases between them. The CDR3 consists of 14 residues. Germline assignment: CDR1 DFQATT and CDR2 SNEGSKA (reference sequence).

J is TRBJ2-2 and V is TRBV19; D uncertain. This CDR3 comprises 15 residues. Trimming took 2 bases from V and 6 from J, leaving 13 bases between them. Germline CDR1 is LNHDA and CDR2 is SQIVND (reference sequence). CDR3 DNA: TGTGCCAGTAGTATAAGGACGGGCGGAGCCGGGGAGCTGTTTTTT. It yields the protein CASSIRTGGAGELFF.

This chain uses TRBV15 with TRBJ2-7; D may be TRBD1 (5 bases). The V end was cut by 0 bases, the J end by 2 bases, with 11 bases between. The CDR3 length is 15 residues. The germline V gene has CDR1 LNHNV and CDR2 YYDKDF (reference sequence). CDR3 sequence (DNA): TGTGCCACCAGCAGAGAAGTTGACAGAGCCTACGAGCAGTACTTC. This codes for CATSREVDRAYEQYF.

This rearrangement joins TRBV27 to TRBJ2-3; 10 bases align to TRBD2. V was pared by 8 bases and J by 0 bases, with 2 bases of the junction left unmatched. This CDR3 is built from 14 residues. CDR1 and CDR2 (germline): MNHEY, SMNVEV (reference sequence). In DNA, the CDR3 is TGTGCCAGCGGGGGACTAGCGAGCACAGATACGCAGTATTTT. Its protein product is CASGGLASTDTQYF.

The V call is TRBV6-5, the J call TRBJ2-2; D unresolved. The CDR3 sequence is 13 residues long. Germline assignment: CDR1 MNHEY and CDR2 SVGAGI. Trimming removed 5 bases at V and 6 bases at J, with 10 bases between. This CDR3 is CASSLDRAGELFF. DNA of the CDR3: TGTGCCAGCAGTCTAGACCGGGCCGGGGAGCTGTTTTTT.

The J gene is TRBJ1-6, the V gene TRBV29-1, with 7 bases identical to TRBD1. The CDR3 is 13 residues long. V was pared by 5 bases and J by 5 bases, with 3 bases of the junction left unmatched. Germline assignment: CDR1 SQVTM and CDR2 ANQGSEA. CDR3 DNA sequence: TGCAGCGTTCGCAGGGGGAATAATTCACCCCTCCACTTT. It encodes CSVRRGNNSPLHF.

The rearrangement uses TRBV4-2 and TRBJ1-2; D is undetermined. The CDR3 is 13 residues long. CDR1 LGHNA and CDR2 YNFKEQ come from the germline V gene. V shed 3 bases and J shed 4 bases, with 9 bases lying between them. CDR3 DNA sequence: TGTGCCAGCAGCCAGTCTTCAGGCTATGGCTACACCTTC. This codes for CASSQSSGYGYTF.

The chain joins TRBV20-1 to TRBJ2-3; D uncertain. V lost 0 bases to trimming and J lost 2 bases, with 15 bases between them. The CDR3 loop spans 16 amino acids. Per germline, CDR1 DFQATT and CDR2 SNEGSKA (reference sequence). The chain's CDR3 is CSARDPRRALTDTQYF. In nucleotides, the CDR3 is TGCAGTGCTAGAGATCCGCGCCGAGCCCTCACAGATACGCAGTATTTT.

The chain is built from TRBV2 and TRBJ2-7; D gene ambiguous. Trimming stripped 6 bases from V and 5 bases from J, with 11 bases between. Germline CDR1 is SNHLY and CDR2 is FYNNEI. There are 12 residues in the CDR3. For the CDR3, the DNA is TGTGCCAGCAGGGCCCCGGTGAACGAGCAGTACTTC. This gives the protein CASRAPVNEQYF.

V usage is TRBV7-2 and J usage is TRBJ1-5; 7 bases match TRBD1. The V gene end was trimmed by 5 bases and the J gene end by 2 bases; junction bases not matched to a gene: 6. The CDR3 is made up of 15 amino acids. Per the germline V gene, CDR1 is SGHTA and CDR2 is FQGNSA. In DNA, the CDR3 is TGTGCCAGCAGCGTGGGGACAGAGCGCAATCAGCCCCAGCATTTT. Translating it yields CASSVGTERNQPQHF. The variable domain in full, with the rest retrieved from reference TRBV7-2 and TRBJ1-5, is GAGVSQSPSNKVTEKGKDVELRCDPISGHTALYWYRQSLGQGLEFLIYFQGNSAPDKSGLPSDRFSAERTGGSVSTLTIQRTQQEDSAVYLCASSVGTERNQPQHFGDGTRLSIL.

CDR3 protein: CASSGSGLAGGRTGELFF. The CDR3 nucleotides read TGTGCCAGCAGCGGATCGGGACTAGCGGGGGGGCGCACCGGGGAGCTGTTTTTT. The V gene is TRBV7-2, the J gene TRBJ2-2; 16 bases match TRBD2. In germline, CDR1 is SGHTA, CDR2 FQGNSA. This CDR3 contains 18 residues. With 5 bases clipped from V and 4 bases from J, the junction kept 7 bases outside the gene matches.